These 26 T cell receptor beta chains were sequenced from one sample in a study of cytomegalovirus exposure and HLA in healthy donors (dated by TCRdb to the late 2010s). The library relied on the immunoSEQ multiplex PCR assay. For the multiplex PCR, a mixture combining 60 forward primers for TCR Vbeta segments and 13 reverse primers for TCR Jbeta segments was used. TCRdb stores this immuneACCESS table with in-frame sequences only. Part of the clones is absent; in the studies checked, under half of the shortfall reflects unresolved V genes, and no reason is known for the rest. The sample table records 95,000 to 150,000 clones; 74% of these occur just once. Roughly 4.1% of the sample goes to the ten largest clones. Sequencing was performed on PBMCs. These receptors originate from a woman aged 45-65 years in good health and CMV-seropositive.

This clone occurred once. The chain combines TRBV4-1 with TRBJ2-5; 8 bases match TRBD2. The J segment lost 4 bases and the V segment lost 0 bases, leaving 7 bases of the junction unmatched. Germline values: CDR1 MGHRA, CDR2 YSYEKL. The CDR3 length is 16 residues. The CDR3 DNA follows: TGCGCCAGCAGCCAAGACGAAACTAGCGGCGGAGAGACCCAGTACTTC. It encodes CASSQDETSGGETQYF.

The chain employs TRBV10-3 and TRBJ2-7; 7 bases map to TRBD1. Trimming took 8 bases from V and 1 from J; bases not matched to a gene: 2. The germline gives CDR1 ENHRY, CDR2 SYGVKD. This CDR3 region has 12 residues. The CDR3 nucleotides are TGTGCCATCGGGACAGCATCCTACGAGCAGTACTTC. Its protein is CAIGTASYEQYF.

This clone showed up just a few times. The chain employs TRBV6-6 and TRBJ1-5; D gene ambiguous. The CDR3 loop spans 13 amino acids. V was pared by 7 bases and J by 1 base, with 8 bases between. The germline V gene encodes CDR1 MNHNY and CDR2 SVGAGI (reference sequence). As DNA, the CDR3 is TGTGCCAGCATGGGCGGGAGCAATCAGCCCCAGCATTTT. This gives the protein CASMGGSNQPQHF.

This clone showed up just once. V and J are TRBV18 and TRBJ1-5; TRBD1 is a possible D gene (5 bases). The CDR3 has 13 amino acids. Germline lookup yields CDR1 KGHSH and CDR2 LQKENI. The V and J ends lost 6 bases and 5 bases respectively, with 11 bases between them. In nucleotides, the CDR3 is TGTGCCAGCTCCCCGGGGGGGGATCAGCCCCAGCATTTT. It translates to CASSPGGDQPQHF. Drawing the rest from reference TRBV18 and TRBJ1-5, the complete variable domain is NAGVMQNPRHLVRRRGQEARLRCSPMKGHSHVYWYRQLPEEGLKFMVYLQKENIIDESGMPKERFSAEFPKEGPSILRIQQVVRGDSAAYFCASSPGGDQPQHFGDGTRLSIL.

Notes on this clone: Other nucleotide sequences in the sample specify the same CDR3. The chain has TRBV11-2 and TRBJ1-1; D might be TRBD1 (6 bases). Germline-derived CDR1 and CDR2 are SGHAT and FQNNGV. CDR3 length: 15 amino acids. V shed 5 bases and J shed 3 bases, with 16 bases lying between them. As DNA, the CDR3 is TGTGCCAGCAGCGAACGGGGGGCAGAAGACACTGAAGCTTTCTTT. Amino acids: CASSERGAEDTEAFF. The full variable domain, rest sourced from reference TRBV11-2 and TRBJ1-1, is EAGVAQSPRYKIIEKRQSVAFWCNPISGHATLYWYQQILGQGPKLLIQFQNNGVVDDSQLPKDRFSAERLKGVDSTLKIQPAKLEDSAVYLCASSERGAEDTEAFFGQGTRLTVV.

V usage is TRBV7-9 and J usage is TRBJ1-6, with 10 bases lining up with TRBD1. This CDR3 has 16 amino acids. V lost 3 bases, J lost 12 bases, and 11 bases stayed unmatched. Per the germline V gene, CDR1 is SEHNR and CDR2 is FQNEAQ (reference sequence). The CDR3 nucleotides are TGTGCCAGCAGCTTCACCGGGACAGGGGCTTCGGAACCCCTCCACTTT. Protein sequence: CASSFTGTGASEPLHF.

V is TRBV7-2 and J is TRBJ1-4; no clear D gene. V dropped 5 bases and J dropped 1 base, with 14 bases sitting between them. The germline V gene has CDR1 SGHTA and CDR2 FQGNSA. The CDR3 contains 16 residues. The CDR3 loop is CASSTRRRGTNEKLFF. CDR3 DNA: TGTGCCAGCAGCACCCGGCGTCGGGGAACTAATGAAAAACTGTTTTTT.

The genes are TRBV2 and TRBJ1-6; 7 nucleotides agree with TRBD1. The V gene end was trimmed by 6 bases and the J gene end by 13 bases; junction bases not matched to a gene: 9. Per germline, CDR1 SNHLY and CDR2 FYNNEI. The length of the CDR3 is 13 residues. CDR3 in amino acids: CASRPDRDSPLHF. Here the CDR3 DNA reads TGTGCCAGCAGACCCGACAGGGACTCCCCCCTCCACTTT. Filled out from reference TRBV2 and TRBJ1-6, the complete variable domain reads EPEVTQTPSHQVTQMGQEVILRCVPISNHLYFYWYRQILGQKVEFLVSFYNNEISEKSEIFDDQFSVERPDGSNFTLKIRSTKLEDSAMYFCASRPDRDSPLHFGNGTRLTVT.

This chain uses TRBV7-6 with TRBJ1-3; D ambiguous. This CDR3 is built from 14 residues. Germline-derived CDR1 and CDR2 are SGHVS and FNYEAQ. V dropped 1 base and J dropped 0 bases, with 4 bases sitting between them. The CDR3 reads CASSLDSSGNTIYF. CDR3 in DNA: TGTGCCAGCAGCTTAGACAGCTCTGGAAACACCATATATTTT.

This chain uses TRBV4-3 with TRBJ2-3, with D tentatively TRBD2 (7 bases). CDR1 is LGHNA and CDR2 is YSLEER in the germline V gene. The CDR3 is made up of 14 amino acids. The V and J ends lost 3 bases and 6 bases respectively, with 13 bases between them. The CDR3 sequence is CASSQGGPRDTQYF. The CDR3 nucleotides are TGCGCCAGCAGCCAGGGGGGGCCCAGGGATACGCAGTATTTT.

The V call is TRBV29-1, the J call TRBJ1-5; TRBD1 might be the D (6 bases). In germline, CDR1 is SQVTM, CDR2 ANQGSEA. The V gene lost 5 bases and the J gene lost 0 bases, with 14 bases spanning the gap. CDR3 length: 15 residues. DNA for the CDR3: TGCAGCGTTTCCGTTATAGGGGGTAGCAATCAGCCCCAGCATTTT. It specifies CSVSVIGGSNQPQHF.

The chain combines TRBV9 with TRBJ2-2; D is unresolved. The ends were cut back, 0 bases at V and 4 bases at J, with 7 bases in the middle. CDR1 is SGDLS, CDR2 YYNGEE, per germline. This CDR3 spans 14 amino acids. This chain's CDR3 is CASSVARLTGELFF. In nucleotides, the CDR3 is TGTGCCAGCAGCGTAGCTAGGCTCACCGGGGAGCTGTTTTTT.

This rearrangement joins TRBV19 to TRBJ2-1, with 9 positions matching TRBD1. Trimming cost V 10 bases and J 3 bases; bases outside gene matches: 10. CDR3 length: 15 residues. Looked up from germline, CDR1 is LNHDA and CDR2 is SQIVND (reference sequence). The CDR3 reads CATELSGQGYNEQFF. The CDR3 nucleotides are TGTGCCACAGAACTTTCGGGACAGGGCTACAATGAGCAGTTCTTC.

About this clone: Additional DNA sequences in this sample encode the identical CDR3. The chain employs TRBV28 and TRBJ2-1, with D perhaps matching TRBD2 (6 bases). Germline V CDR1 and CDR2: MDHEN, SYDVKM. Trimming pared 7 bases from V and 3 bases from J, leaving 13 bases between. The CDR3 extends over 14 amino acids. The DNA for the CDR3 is TGTGCCAGCATCATGGGGGGAAACTACAATGAGCAGTTCTTC. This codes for CASIMGGNYNEQFF.

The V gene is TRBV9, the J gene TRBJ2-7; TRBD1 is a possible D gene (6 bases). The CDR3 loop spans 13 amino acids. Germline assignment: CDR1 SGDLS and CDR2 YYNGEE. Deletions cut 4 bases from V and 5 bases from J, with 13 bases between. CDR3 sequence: CASSRDTGDEQYF. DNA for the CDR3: TGTGCCAGCAGCAGGGACACCGGGGACGAGCAGTACTTC.

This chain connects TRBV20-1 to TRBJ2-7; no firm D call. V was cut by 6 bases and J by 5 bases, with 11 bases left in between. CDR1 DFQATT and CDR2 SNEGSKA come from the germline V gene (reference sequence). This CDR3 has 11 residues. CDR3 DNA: TGCAGTGCCCAAGCCCGCAACGAGCAGTACTTC. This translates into CSAQARNEQYF.

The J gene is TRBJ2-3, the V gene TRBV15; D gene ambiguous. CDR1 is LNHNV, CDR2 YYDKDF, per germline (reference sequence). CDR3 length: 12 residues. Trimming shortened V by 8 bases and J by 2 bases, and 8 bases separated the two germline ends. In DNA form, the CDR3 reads TGTGCCACCGCCAGGTCCACAGATACGCAGTATTTT. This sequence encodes CATARSTDTQYF.

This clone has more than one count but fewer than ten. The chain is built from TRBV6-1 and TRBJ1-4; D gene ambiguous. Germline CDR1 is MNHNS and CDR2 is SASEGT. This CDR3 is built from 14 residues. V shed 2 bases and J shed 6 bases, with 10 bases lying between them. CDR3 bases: TGTGCCAGCAGTGAACGCGAGTTCGATGAAAAACTGTTTTTT. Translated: CASSEREFDEKLFF.

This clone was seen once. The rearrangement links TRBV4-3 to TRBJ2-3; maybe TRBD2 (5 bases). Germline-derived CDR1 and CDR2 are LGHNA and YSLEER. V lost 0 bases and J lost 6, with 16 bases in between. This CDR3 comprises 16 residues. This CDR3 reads CASSQDFRGSVDTQYF. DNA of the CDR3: TGCGCCAGCAGCCAAGATTTCCGGGGATCGGTCGATACGCAGTATTTT.

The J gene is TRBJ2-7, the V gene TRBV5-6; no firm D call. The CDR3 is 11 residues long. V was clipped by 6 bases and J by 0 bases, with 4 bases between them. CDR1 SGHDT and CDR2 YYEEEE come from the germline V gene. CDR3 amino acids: CASNGSYEQYF. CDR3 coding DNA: TGTGCCAGCAACGGCTCCTACGAGCAGTACTTC.

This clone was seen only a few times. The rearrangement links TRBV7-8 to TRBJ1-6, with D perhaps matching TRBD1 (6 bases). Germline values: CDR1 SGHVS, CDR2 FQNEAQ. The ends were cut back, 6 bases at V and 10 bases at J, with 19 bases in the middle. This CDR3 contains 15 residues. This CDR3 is CASSAYQGSGSPLHF. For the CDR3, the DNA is TGTGCCAGCAGTGCCTATCAGGGGTCCGGGTCACCCCTCCACTTT.

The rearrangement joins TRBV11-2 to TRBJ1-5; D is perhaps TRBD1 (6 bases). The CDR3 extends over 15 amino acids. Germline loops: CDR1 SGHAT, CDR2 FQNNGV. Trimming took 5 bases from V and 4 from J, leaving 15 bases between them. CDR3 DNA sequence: TGTGCCAGCAGCCCCACAGGGACCCCTAATCAGCCCCAGCATTTT. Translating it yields CASSPTGTPNQPQHF.

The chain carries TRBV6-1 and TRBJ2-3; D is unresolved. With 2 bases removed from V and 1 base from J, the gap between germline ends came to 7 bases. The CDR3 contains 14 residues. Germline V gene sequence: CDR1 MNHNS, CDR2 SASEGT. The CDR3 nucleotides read TGTGCCAGCAGTGAAATGGCCCGCACAGATACGCAGTATTTT. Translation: CASSEMARTDTQYF.

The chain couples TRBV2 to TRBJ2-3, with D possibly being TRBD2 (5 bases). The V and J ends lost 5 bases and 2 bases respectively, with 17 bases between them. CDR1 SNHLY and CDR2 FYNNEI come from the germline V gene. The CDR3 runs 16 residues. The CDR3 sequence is CASSREPTRTTDTQYF. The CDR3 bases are TGTGCCAGCAGTCGAGAACCAACTAGAACCACAGATACGCAGTATTTT.

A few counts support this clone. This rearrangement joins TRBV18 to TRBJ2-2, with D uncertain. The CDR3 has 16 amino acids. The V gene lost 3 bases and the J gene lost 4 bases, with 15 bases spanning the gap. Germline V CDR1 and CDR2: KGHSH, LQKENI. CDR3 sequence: CASSPLAGPRTGELFF. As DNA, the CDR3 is TGTGCCAGCTCACCTTTGGCAGGTCCGCGCACCGGGGAGCTGTTTTTT.

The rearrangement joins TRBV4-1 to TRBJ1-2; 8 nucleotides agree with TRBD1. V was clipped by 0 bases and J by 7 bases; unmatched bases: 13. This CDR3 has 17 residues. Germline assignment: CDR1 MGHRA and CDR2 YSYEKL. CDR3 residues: CASSQDPGQGSASGYTF. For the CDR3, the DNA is TGCGCCAGCAGCCAAGATCCCGGACAGGGATCAGCGTCTGGCTACACCTTC.